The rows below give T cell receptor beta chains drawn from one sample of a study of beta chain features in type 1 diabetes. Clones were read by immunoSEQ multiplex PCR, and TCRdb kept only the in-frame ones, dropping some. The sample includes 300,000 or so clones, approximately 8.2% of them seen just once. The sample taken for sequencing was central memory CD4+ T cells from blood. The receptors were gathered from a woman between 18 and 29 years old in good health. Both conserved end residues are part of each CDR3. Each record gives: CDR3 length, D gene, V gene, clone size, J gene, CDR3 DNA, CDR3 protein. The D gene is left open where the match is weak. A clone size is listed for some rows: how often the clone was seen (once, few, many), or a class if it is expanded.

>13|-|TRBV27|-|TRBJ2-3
TGTGCCAGCAGGCCACCGAACACAGATACGCAGTATTTT
CASRPPNTDTQYF
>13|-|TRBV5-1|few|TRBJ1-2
TGCGCCAGCAGAACTGGGACGGACTATGGCTACACCTTC
CASRTGTDYGYTF
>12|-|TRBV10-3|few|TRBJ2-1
TGTGCCATCAGTGGGACTTCCAATGAGCAGTTCTTC
CAISGTSNEQFF
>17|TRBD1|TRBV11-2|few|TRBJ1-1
TGTGCCAGCAGCCGTACCGGGACAGGGACGCTTGGTCCTGAAGCTTTCTTT
CASSRTGTGTLGPEAFF
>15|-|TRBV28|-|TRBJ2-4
TGTGCCAGCAGTTTACATAACAGGGTCGGGGACATTCAGTACTTC
CASSLHNRVGDIQYF
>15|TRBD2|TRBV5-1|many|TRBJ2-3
TGCGCCAGCAGCTTACTAGCGGGAGGCCCAGATACGCAGTATTTT
CASSLLAGGPDTQYF
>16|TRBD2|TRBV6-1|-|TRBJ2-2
TGTGCCATCAGTGCCCGGACTAGCGAGAACACCGGGGAGCTGTTTTTT
CAISARTSENTGELFF
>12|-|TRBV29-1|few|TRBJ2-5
TGCAGCGTTGGGTTAGGAGAAGAGACCCAGTACTTC
CSVGLGEETQYF
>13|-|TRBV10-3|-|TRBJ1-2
TGTGCCATCAGTGAGGACCGTAACTATGGCTACACCTTC
CAISEDRNYGYTF
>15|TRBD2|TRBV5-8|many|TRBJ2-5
TGTGCCAGCAGCTTTGGGACTAGCGGACAAGAGACCCAGTACTTC
CASSFGTSGQETQYF
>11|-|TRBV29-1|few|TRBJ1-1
TGCAGCGTTGAAAGCGGCACTGAAGCTTTCTTT
CSVESGTEAFF
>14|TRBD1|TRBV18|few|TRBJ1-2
TGTGCCAGCTCACCAAACAGGGGAGGATATGGCTACACCTTC
CASSPNRGGYGYTF
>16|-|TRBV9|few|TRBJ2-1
TGTGCCAGCAGCCGTACTGCAGGGGACTACTACAATGAGCAGTTCTTC
CASSRTAGDYYNEQFF
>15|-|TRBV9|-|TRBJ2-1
TGTGCCAGCAGCGTAGGTGTCGGAGGGGTGGATGAGCAGTTCTTC
CASSVGVGGVDEQFF
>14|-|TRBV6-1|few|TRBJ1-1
TGTGCCAGCACCCATGAGGGAATGAACACTGAAGCTTTCTTT
CASTHEGMNTEAFF
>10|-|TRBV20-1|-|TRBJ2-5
TGCAGTGCCCAACCCCAGACCCAGTACTTC
CSAQPQTQYF
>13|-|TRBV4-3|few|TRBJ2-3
TGCGCCAGCAGTCAAGAGGTAGAAAATACGCAGTATTTT
CASSQEVENTQYF
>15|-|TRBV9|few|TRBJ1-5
TGTGCCAGCAGCCCCGGGGCCATTAGCAATCAGCCCCAGCATTTT
CASSPGAISNQPQHF
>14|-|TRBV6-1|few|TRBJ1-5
TGTGCCAGCAGTGAAGTTGAGCCTAGGCAGCCCCAGCATTTT
CASSEVEPRQPQHF
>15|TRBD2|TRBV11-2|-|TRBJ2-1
TGTGCCAGCAGCGAGACTAGCGGAAACTACAATGAGCAGTTCTTC
CASSETSGNYNEQFF
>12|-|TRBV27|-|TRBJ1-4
TGTGCCAGCAGTCATTCCGGTGAAAAACTGTTTTTT
CASSHSGEKLFF
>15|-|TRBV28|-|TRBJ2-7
TGTGCCAGCCAAACCTTACGACTGGGGGGAAGCGAGCAGTACTTC
CASQTLRLGGSEQYF
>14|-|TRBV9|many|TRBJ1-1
TGTGCCAGCAGCGTAGGGGGGGAGGACACTGAAGCTTTCTTT
CASSVGGEDTEAFF
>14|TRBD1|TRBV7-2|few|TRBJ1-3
TGTGCCAGCAGCTTAACAGGGGCTGGAAACACCATATATTTT
CASSLTGAGNTIYF
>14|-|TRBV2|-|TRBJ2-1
TGTGCCAGCAGTGAAGCGCGGTATGGGGATGAGCAGTTCTTC
CASSEARYGDEQFF
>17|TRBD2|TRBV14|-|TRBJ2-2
TGTGCCAGCAGCCCCCTGACTAGCGGGAGGGGTACCGGGGAGCTGTTTTTT
CASSPLTSGRGTGELFF
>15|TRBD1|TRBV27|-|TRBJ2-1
TGTGCCAGCAGTTTAGGGACAGGGGAGGGCAATGAGCAGTTCTTC
CASSLGTGEGNEQFF
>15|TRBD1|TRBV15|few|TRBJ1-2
TGTGCCACCAGCAGGGTGGACAGGGAACTCTATGGCTACACCTTC
CATSRVDRELYGYTF
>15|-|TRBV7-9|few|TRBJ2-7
TGTGCCAGCAGCTTAACGACAGCCTCACCCTACGAGCAGTACTTC
CASSLTTASPYEQYF
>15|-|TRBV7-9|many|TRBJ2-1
TGTGCCAGCAGCTTAGGGCGGGGAACCTACAATGAGCAGTTCTTC
CASSLGRGTYNEQFF
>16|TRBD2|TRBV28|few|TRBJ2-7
TGTGCCAGCAGCCCCGCGCCCATAGCGGGAGGGCCGCTCGAGTACTTC
CASSPAPIAGGPLEYF
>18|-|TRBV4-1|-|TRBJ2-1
TGCGCCAGCAGCCATATAAATTTTTTGGGGCAGCATGCCAATGAGCAGTTCTTC
CASSHINFLGQHANEQFF
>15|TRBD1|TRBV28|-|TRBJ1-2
TGTGCCAGCAGCCGTCCGGGACAGGCGAACTATGGCTACACCTTC
CASSRPGQANYGYTF
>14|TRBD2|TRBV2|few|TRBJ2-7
TGTGCCAGCAGAGGGACTAGCGGGCCCCACGAGCAGTACTTC
CASRGTSGPHEQYF
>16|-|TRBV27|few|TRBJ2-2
TGTGCCAGCAGTTTCGCCGGGACTGCGAACACCGGGGAGCTGTTTTTT
CASSFAGTANTGELFF
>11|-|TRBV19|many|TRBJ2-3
TGTGCCAGTACCAACACAGATACGCAGTATTTT
CASTNTDTQYF
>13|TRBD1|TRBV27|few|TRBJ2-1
TGTGCCAGCAGAGGGGACAGCTACAATGAGCAGTTCTTC
CASRGDSYNEQFF
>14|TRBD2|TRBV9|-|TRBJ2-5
TGTGCCAGCAGCTCCACCGGGGGGAAAGAGACCCAGTACTTC
CASSSTGGKETQYF
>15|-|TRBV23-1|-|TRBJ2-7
TGCGCCCGCAAAAAAACTACTTGGAATTACTACGAGCAGTACTTC
CARKKTTWNYYEQYF
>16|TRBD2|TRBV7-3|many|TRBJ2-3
TGTGCCAGCAGCCCAGGAGCGGGAGGGAGCACAGATACGCAGTATTTT
CASSPGAGGSTDTQYF
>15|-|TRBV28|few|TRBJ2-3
TGTGCCAGCAGTTCCGGCGGGATGGGAACAGATACGCAGTATTTT
CASSSGGMGTDTQYF
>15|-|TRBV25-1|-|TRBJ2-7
TGTGCCAGCAGTGAATTGCGGGGAACTTCCTACGAGCAGTACTTC
CASSELRGTSYEQYF
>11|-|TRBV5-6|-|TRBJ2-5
TGTGCCAGCAGCTTGGTCGAAACCCAGTACTTC
CASSLVETQYF
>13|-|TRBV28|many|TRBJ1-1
TGTGCCAGCAGTTACTCAGACAGGACTGAAGCTTTCTTT
CASSYSDRTEAFF
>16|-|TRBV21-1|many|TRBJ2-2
TGTGCCAGCAGCAAAGTGGTACTTTGGAACACCGGGGAGCTGTTTTTT
CASSKVVLWNTGELFF
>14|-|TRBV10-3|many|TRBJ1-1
TGTGCCATCAGTGAGCAACAGAAGAACACTGAAGCTTTCTTT
CAISEQQKNTEAFF
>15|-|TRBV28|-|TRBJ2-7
TGTGCCAGCAGTACGCACGGGGGTGGCGCCTACGAGCAGTACTTC
CASSTHGGGAYEQYF
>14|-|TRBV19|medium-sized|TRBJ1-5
TGTGCCAGTGTAGGGGGTAATGGAAATCAGCCCCAGCATTTT
CASVGGNGNQPQHF
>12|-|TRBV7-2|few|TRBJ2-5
TGTGCCAGCAGCTTTCTGGGCGGGACCCAGTACTTC
CASSFLGGTQYF